These 20 T cell receptor beta chains were all obtained from the same sample, sequenced in a study of T cell responses to AZD1222 COVID-19 vaccine. Sequencing used immunoSEQ multiplex PCR; TCRdb keeps in-frame clones, though not all of them. The repertoire holds roughly 8,000 clones, approximately 88% seen once, with roughly 6.5% in the top ten. The specimen comprised peripheral blood, sampled 28 days after the second AZD1222 dose. The receptors come from an adult who received the AZD1222 COVID-19 vaccine.

The chain combines TRBV7-9 with TRBJ2-2; 8 bases are shared with TRBD2. In germline, CDR1 is SEHNR, CDR2 FQNEAQ (reference sequence). CDR3 length: 15 residues. Losses at the gene ends were 5 bases for V and 5 bases for J; bases not matched to a gene: 7. CDR3: CASSALLAATGELFF. In DNA, the CDR3 is TGTGCCAGCAGCGCCCTACTAGCGGCAACCGGGGAGCTGTTTTTT.

V gene TRBV2 combines with J gene TRBJ1-3, with a possible D match to TRBD1 (6 bases). From germline, CDR1 is SNHLY and CDR2 FYNNEI. Trimming removed 7 bases at V and 2 bases at J, with 9 bases between. The CDR3 loop spans 13 amino acids. The CDR3 loop is CASIRDTGNTIYF. The CDR3 bases are TGTGCCAGCATCCGGGACACTGGAAACACCATATATTTT. Together with reference TRBV2 and TRBJ1-3, the CDR3 gives the full variable domain: EPEVTQTPSHQVTQMGQEVILRCVPISNHLYFYWYRQILGQKVEFLVSFYNNEISEKSEIFDDQFSVERPDGSNFTLKIRSTKLEDSAMYFCASIRDTGNTIYFGEGSWLTVV.

The rearrangement uses TRBV19 and TRBJ2-4, with 7 bases matching TRBD1. J lost 6 bases, V lost 1 base, and 9 bases had no gene match. The germline gives CDR1 LNHDA, CDR2 SQIVND (reference sequence). This CDR3 is 16 amino acids long. In DNA form, the CDR3 reads TGTGCCAGTAGTATAGTAGAGGGGGCAAGGGGAAACATTCAGTACTTC. Amino acid sequence: CASSIVEGARGNIQYF. Drawing the rest from reference TRBV19 and TRBJ2-4, the complete variable domain is DGGITQSPKYLFRKEGQNVTLSCEQNLNHDAMYWYRQDPGQGLRLIYYSQIVNDFQKGDIAEGYSVSREKKESFPLTVTSAQKNPTAFYLCASSIVEGARGNIQYFGAGTRLSVL.

The chain is built from TRBV7-3 and TRBJ2-5; weak D call: TRBD1 (5 bases). The germline V gene has CDR1 SGHTA and CDR2 FQGTGA. V lost 1 base, J lost 9 bases, and 18 bases lay in between. The CDR3 consists of 15 residues. The CDR3 DNA is TGTGCCAGCAGCTTAAGGAGCCGTGGGGAAGGGGCCCAGTACTTC. Encoded protein: CASSLRSRGEGAQYF. Based on the CDR3 plus reference TRBV7-3 and TRBJ2-5, the full variable domain is GAGVSQTPSNKVTEKGKYVELRCDPISGHTALYWYRQSLGQGPEFLIYFQGTGAADDSGLPNDRFFAVRPEGSVSTLKIQRTERGDSAVYLCASSLRSRGEGAQYFGPGTRLLVL.

The gene calls are TRBV28 and TRBJ1-5; D uncertain. Germline lookup yields CDR1 MDHEN and CDR2 SYDVKM. Trimming stripped 5 bases from V and 5 bases from J, with 7 bases between. This CDR3 comprises 12 residues. CDR3 DNA: TGTGCCAGCAGTCTCCTTGATCAGCCCCAGCATTTT. Translated: CASSLLDQPQHF.

V usage is TRBV6-5 and J usage is TRBJ1-2, with D maybe TRBD1 (6 bases). Trimming shortened V by 4 bases and J by 2 bases, and 11 bases separated the two germline ends. Germline V gene sequence: CDR1 MNHEY, CDR2 SVGAGI. CDR3 length equals 14 residues. CDR3 sequence (DNA): TGTGCCAGCAGTTGGGCTGACAGGAACTATGGCTACACCTTC. This encodes CASSWADRNYGYTF.

This clone was detected once. V is TRBV11-1 and J is TRBJ2-5; TRBD1 matches 9 bases. This CDR3 has 14 residues. Germline CDR1 is SGHAT and CDR2 is FQDESV (reference sequence). Losses at the gene ends were 1 base for V and 5 bases for J; bases not matched to a gene: 2. CDR3 nucleotide sequence: TGTGCCAGCAGCTTAGGGACAGGGGTGGAGACCCAGTACTTC. It specifies CASSLGTGVETQYF.

The chain has TRBV9 and TRBJ2-2; no reliable D call. Germline CDR1 and CDR2: SGDLS and YYNGEE. V was trimmed by 0 bases and J by 7 bases, leaving 10 bases between them. This CDR3 has 14 amino acids. CDR3 DNA: TGTGCCAGCAGCGTAGGCCCGGGTGGCGGGGAGCTGTTTTTT. Its translation: CASSVGPGGGELFF.

The chain joins TRBV5-1 to TRBJ2-3; tentatively, D is TRBD1 (6 bases). From germline, CDR1 is SGHRS and CDR2 YFSETQ. V lost 2 bases and J 3 bases, leaving 10 bases between the germline ends. This CDR3 spans 14 amino acids. Here the CDR3 reads CASSLQGATDTQYF. For the CDR3, the DNA is TGCGCCAGCAGCTTACAGGGAGCAACAGATACGCAGTATTTT.

The chain joins TRBV11-2 to TRBJ1-5; no reliable D call. This CDR3 comprises 15 residues. The germline V and J ends were trimmed by 0 bases and 6 bases, with 12 bases remaining between them. From germline, CDR1 is SGHAT and CDR2 FQNNGV. The CDR3 nucleotides are TGTGCCAGCAGCTTAGATAGCCTCCGGGGTCAGCCCCAGCATTTT. This sequence encodes CASSLDSLRGQPQHF.

V usage is TRBV2 and J usage is TRBJ2-3, with 10 positions matching TRBD2. The J segment lost 3 bases and the V segment lost 5 bases, leaving 14 bases of the junction unmatched. Germline V CDR1 and CDR2: SNHLY, FYNNEI. The CDR3 covers 18 residues. CDR3 amino acids: CASSPILAGVMRTDTQYF. CDR3 DNA sequence: TGTGCCAGCAGTCCGATCCTAGCGGGAGTAATGAGAACAGATACGCAGTATTTT.

The rearrangement joins TRBV28 to TRBJ2-7, with a possible D match to TRBD1 (6 bases). V was cut by 6 bases and J by 4 bases, with 19 bases left in between. Germline V lookup: CDR1 MDHEN, CDR2 SYDVKM. This CDR3 contains 15 residues. The CDR3 DNA reads as TGTGCCAGCAGCCCCTATGGGGGCAATTTTTACGAGCAGTACTTC. Translating gives CASSPYGGNFYEQYF.

V usage is TRBV7-2 and J usage is TRBJ2-1; 7 bases are a match to TRBD2. CDR3 length equals 15 residues. Germline V gives CDR1 SGHTA, CDR2 FQGNSA. V lost 4 bases, J lost 0 bases, and 3 bases stayed unmatched. The CDR3 is CASSWDYSSYNEQFF. CDR3 nucleotide sequence: TGTGCCAGCAGCTGGGACTACAGCTCCTACAATGAGCAGTTCTTC.

The J gene is TRBJ1-1, the V gene TRBV5-4, with D perhaps matching TRBD1 (5 bases). Looked up from germline, CDR1 is SGHNT and CDR2 is YYREEE (reference sequence). The CDR3 is 12 residues long. V shed 3 bases and J shed 6 bases, with 9 bases lying between them. CDR3 sequence reads: CASSYGTAEAFF. The CDR3 DNA is TGTGCCAGCAGCTACGGGACCGCTGAAGCTTTCTTT.

The chain links TRBV9 to TRBJ2-7; unclear D gene. CDR1 and CDR2 from the germline V gene are SGDLS and YYNGEE. This CDR3 comprises 14 residues. The V and J ends lost 4 bases and 4 bases respectively, with 15 bases between them. CDR3 DNA: TGTGCCAGCAGCCCCGCCTATCGTGGTTACGAGCAGTACTTC. Its translation: CASSPAYRGYEQYF.

The rearrangement links TRBV13 to TRBJ1-2; 8 positions match TRBD1. V lost 2 bases to trimming and J lost 8 bases; unmatched junction nucleotides: 4. The CDR3 extends over 13 amino acids. CDR1 is PRHDT, CDR2 FYEKMQ, per germline (reference sequence). This chain's CDR3 is CASSLQGAEGYTF. The CDR3 DNA follows: TGTGCCAGCAGCTTACAGGGGGCGGAGGGCTACACCTTC.

The chain carries TRBV7-2 and TRBJ2-7; weak D call: TRBD1 (6 bases). There are 15 residues in the CDR3. From germline, CDR1 is SGHTA and CDR2 FQGNSA. The V end lost 5 bases, the J end lost 0 bases, and 14 bases lay between the germline ends. CDR3 residues: CASSLHPGASYEQYF. In DNA, the CDR3 is TGTGCCAGCAGCCTCCACCCAGGGGCCTCCTACGAGCAGTACTTC. Complete variable domain (other parts from reference TRBV7-2 and TRBJ2-7): GAGVSQSPSNKVTEKGKDVELRCDPISGHTALYWYRQSLGQGLEFLIYFQGNSAPDKSGLPSDRFSAERTGGSVSTLTIQRTQQEDSAVYLCASSLHPGASYEQYFGPGTRLTVT.

CDR3 in amino acids: CASSQGGGEAFF. CDR3 nucleotides: TGTGCCAGCAGCCAAGGTGGCGGGGAAGCTTTCTTT. This rearrangement joins TRBV3-1 (or the pseudogene TRBV3-2) to TRBJ1-1; D is undetermined. This CDR3 contains 12 residues. Germline assignment: CDR1 LGHDT and CDR2 YNNKEL (reference sequence). The V end lost 1 base, the J end lost 8 bases, and 8 bases lay between the germline ends.

By its share, this clone is medium-sized (0.01 to 0.1%). In DNA, the CDR3 is TGTGCCAGCAGCCAAGAGTCCCAGGCAGTGACTTATGGCTACACCTTC. This sequence encodes CASSQESQAVTYGYTF. This chain connects TRBV3-1 (or the pseudogene TRBV3-2) to TRBJ1-2; D is unclear. From germline, CDR1 is LGHDT and CDR2 YNNKEL (reference sequence). The CDR3 is 16 amino acids. The ends were cut back, 0 bases at V and 5 bases at J, with 16 bases in the middle.

The gene calls are TRBV7-8 and TRBJ2-7, with D tentatively TRBD1 (5 bases). The CDR3 has 12 residues. V gave up 5 bases and J gave up 8 bases, with 13 bases separating them. Germline assignment: CDR1 SGHVS and CDR2 FQNEAQ. The CDR3 bases are TGTGCCAGCAGCCACGCGCAGGGAAAGCAGTACTTC. Amino acid sequence: CASSHAQGKQYF.